This entry lists 32 T cell receptor beta chains sequenced from one sample in a study of blood T cell repertoires in COVID-19. Repertoires were generated with immunoSEQ multiplex PCR, while TCRdb's copy carries only in-frame clones and drops some. Here the sample spans 91,000 or so clones, roughly 82% being singletons. What was sequenced was peripheral blood. The source of these receptors is a man aged 45 to 65 with active or convalescent COVID-19.

The chain uses TRBV11-2 and TRBJ2-5; D unresolved. The germline V gene has CDR1 SGHAT and CDR2 FQNNGV. Trimming cost V 3 bases and J 0 bases, with 8 bases left between them. This CDR3 is 14 amino acids long. The CDR3 DNA sequence: TGTGCCAGCAGCTTGAACAGTAACCAAGAGACCCAGTACTTC. Translation: CASSLNSNQETQYF.

This clone was counted only a few times. The chain has TRBV6-6 and TRBJ1-3; D remains unclear. CDR1 is MNHNY, CDR2 SVGAGI, per germline (reference sequence). Trimming took off 2 bases at V and 0 bases at J, with 11 bases between the two ends. The CDR3 length is 16 residues. The CDR3 here is CASSYGQPNSGNTIYF. The CDR3 bases are TGTGCCAGCAGTTACGGGCAGCCCAACTCTGGAAACACCATATATTTT.

As regards this clone: The same CDR3 also results from other DNA sequences found in this sample. The chain recombines TRBV7-8 with TRBJ2-7; a weak D match, TRBD2 (6 bases). V lost 3 bases, J lost 7 bases, and 10 bases lay in between. This CDR3 region has 12 residues. Germline CDR1 reads SGHVS; CDR2 reads FQNEAQ. This chain's CDR3 is CASSFGGGEQYV. CDR3 in DNA: TGTGCCAGCAGCTTTGGCGGAGGGGAGCAGTACGTC.

This clone was observed a few times. This chain uses TRBV3-1 (or the pseudogene TRBV3-2) with TRBJ1-3; a possible D gene is TRBD1 (6 bases). CDR1 is LGHDT and CDR2 is YNNKEL in the germline V gene (reference sequence). The CDR3 spans 16 residues. V was clipped by 4 bases and J by 0 bases, with 13 bases between them. The CDR3 is CASSPVAQGSGNTIYF. DNA for the CDR3: TGTGCCAGCAGCCCGGTGGCACAGGGCTCTGGAAACACCATATATTTT.

V and J are TRBV5-4 and TRBJ2-7; TRBD1 matches at 8 bases. Trimming cost V 5 bases and J 4 bases; bases outside gene matches: 5. The germline V gene encodes CDR1 SGHNT and CDR2 YYREEE (reference sequence). The CDR3 consists of 13 residues. The CDR3 region has the DNA TGTGCCAGCAGGCGCGACAGGGGTTACGAGCAGTACGTC. Translating gives CASRRDRGYEQYV.

The chain has TRBV10-3 and TRBJ2-1; 11 positions agree with TRBD2. CDR3 length equals 15 residues. V was clipped by 4 bases and J by 6 bases; unmatched bases: 5. Germline CDR1 reads ENHRY; CDR2 reads SYGVKD. CDR3 loop: CAISAGTSGSNEQFF. Here the CDR3 DNA reads TGTGCCATCAGTGCAGGGACTAGCGGTTCCAATGAGCAGTTCTTC.

The gene calls are TRBV3-1 (or the pseudogene TRBV3-2) and TRBJ2-3; 12 nucleotides align to TRBD2. In germline, CDR1 is LGHDT, CDR2 YNNKEL (reference sequence). V shed 1 base and J 2 bases; nucleotides not matched to a gene: 7. This CDR3 spans 18 amino acids. This CDR3 is CASSQGSSGGANTDTQYF. The CDR3 DNA reads TGTGCCAGCAGCCAAGGGTCTAGCGGGGGGGCAAACACAGATACGCAGTATTTT.

This chain uses TRBV5-8 with TRBJ1-2, with D tentatively TRBD1 (6 bases). Trimming shortened V by 3 bases and J by 6 bases, and 12 bases separated the two germline ends. CDR1 and CDR2 from the germline V gene are SGHTS and YDEGEE. The CDR3 loop spans 13 amino acids. CDR3 protein: CASSYREVNGYTF. In DNA, the CDR3 is TGTGCCAGCAGCTACAGGGAAGTGAATGGCTACACCTTC.

This clone came up a few times. This chain uses TRBV11-2 with TRBJ1-2; 8 nucleotides align to TRBD1. V shed 0 bases, J shed 3 bases, and the junction held 3 bases outside the gene matches. CDR1 SGHAT and CDR2 FQNNGV come from the germline V gene. The CDR3 loop spans 15 amino acids. As DNA, the CDR3 is TGTGCCAGCAGCTTAGACCCAGGGGGCTACTATGGCTACACCTTC. Protein product: CASSLDPGGYYGYTF.

DNA for the CDR3: TGTGCCTGGAGTGTCCCCGGGACAGCCAACACTGAAGCTTTCTTT. Protein sequence: CAWSVPGTANTEAFF. The chain combines TRBV30 with TRBJ1-1, with 7 bases aligning to TRBD1. The length of the CDR3 is 15 residues. Germline lookup yields CDR1 GTSNPN and CDR2 SVGIG (reference sequence). The junction had 6 bases not matched to a gene; V was cut back by 0 bases and J by 2 bases. The complete variable domain, with remaining parts taken from reference TRBV30 and TRBJ1-1, reads SQTIHQWPATLVQPVGSPLSLECTVEGTSNPNLYWYRQAAGRGLQLLFYSVGIGQISSEVPQNLSASRPQDRQFILSSKKLLLSDSGFYLCAWSVPGTANTEAFFGQGTRLTVV.

The V and J genes are TRBV18 and TRBJ2-7; tentative D call: TRBD1 (7 bases). V lost 2 bases to trimming and J lost 4 bases, with 15 bases between them. The germline V gene encodes CDR1 KGHSH and CDR2 LQKENI. The CDR3 is made up of 15 amino acids. The CDR3 nucleotides are TGTGCCAGCTCACCAATATCCCAGGGGGGTTACGAGCAGTACTTC. Translated: CASSPISQGGYEQYF.

V and J are TRBV19 and TRBJ2-6; maybe TRBD1 (6 bases). CDR1 is LNHDA and CDR2 is SQIVND in the germline V gene (reference sequence). The CDR3 spans 18 residues. The V end lost 5 bases, the J end lost 0 bases, and 17 bases lay between the germline ends. The CDR3 spells CASSPRDIFFSGANVLTF. DNA of the CDR3: TGTGCCAGTAGTCCCCGGGACATTTTCTTCTCTGGGGCCAACGTCCTGACTTTC.

The chain couples TRBV30 to TRBJ2-5, with D maybe TRBD1 (6 bases). Trimming stripped 1 base from V and 4 bases from J, with 19 bases between. The germline gives CDR1 GTSNPN, CDR2 SVGIG (reference sequence). CDR3 length: 16 amino acids. The CDR3 DNA reads TGTGCCTGGAGTGCATACAACCGGGACACGTCAGAGACCCAGTACTTC. Its protein product is CAWSAYNRDTSETQYF.

V gene TRBV7-2 combines with J gene TRBJ1-3; no firm D call. The CDR3 is made up of 15 amino acids. V was pared by 6 bases and J by 4 bases, with 16 bases between. The germline gives CDR1 SGHTA, CDR2 FQGNSA. Written as DNA, the CDR3 is TGTGCCAGCAGTTCGGATAGGGAGAGGGGAAACACCATATATTTT. Protein sequence: CASSSDRERGNTIYF.

The chain combines TRBV3-1 (or the pseudogene TRBV3-2) with TRBJ2-7; D remains ambiguous. The CDR3 totals 11 residues. Germline-derived CDR1 and CDR2 are LGHDT and YNNKEL (reference sequence). Trimming shortened V by 1 base and J by 11 bases, and 9 bases separated the two germline ends. CDR3 in DNA: TGTGCCAGCAGCCAAGCTTTGAGAAAGTACGTC. Translated: CASSQALRKYV.

The gene calls are TRBV5-6 and TRBJ1-4; the D gene is possibly TRBD1 (5 bases). The CDR3 spans 14 residues. Trimming stripped 4 bases from V and 7 bases from J, with 14 bases between. Germline V gene data show CDR1 as SGHDT and CDR2 as YYEEEE. The CDR3 region is CASSLQTGGEKLFF. Written as DNA, the CDR3 is TGTGCCAGCAGCCTACAGACCGGGGGTGAAAAACTGTTTTTT.

The chain combines TRBV3-1 (or the pseudogene TRBV3-2) with TRBJ1-4; 8 bases align to TRBD1. Germline CDR1 LGHDT, CDR2 YNNKEL (reference sequence). This CDR3 has 17 amino acids. Losses at the gene ends were 1 base for V and 0 bases for J; bases not matched to a gene: 4. CDR3 residues: CASSQVAQGATNEKLFF. The CDR3 DNA follows: TGTGCCAGCAGCCAAGTGGCACAGGGGGCAACTAATGAAAAACTGTTTTTT.

The genes are TRBV28 and TRBJ1-4; TRBD1 is a possible D gene (6 bases). The germline gives CDR1 MDHEN, CDR2 SYDVKM. V was clipped by 4 bases and J by 7 bases, with 13 bases between them. CDR3 length: 14 residues. Here the CDR3 reads CASSSIQGLEKLFF. CDR3 nucleotides: TGTGCCAGCAGTTCTATTCAGGGGCTTGAAAAACTGTTTTTT. Full variable domain (missing parts from reference TRBV28 and TRBJ1-4): DVKVTQSSRYLVKRTGEKVFLECVQDMDHENMFWYRQDPGLGLRLIYFSYDVKMKEKGDIPEGYSVSREKKERFSLILESASTNQTSMYLCASSSIQGLEKLFFGSGTQLSVL.

The chain carries TRBV6-5 and TRBJ1-1, with D unclear. Germline lookup yields CDR1 MNHEY and CDR2 SVGAGI. The CDR3 runs 12 residues. V was pared by 8 bases and J by 2 bases, with 9 bases between. CDR3 residues: CASCLQNTEAFF. The CDR3 DNA follows: TGTGCCAGCTGTTTACAAAACACTGAAGCTTTCTTT.

The V gene is TRBV18, the J gene TRBJ2-1; 8 positions match TRBD1. This CDR3 is 13 amino acids long. Looked up from germline, CDR1 is KGHSH and CDR2 is LQKENI. V lost 11 bases, J lost 9 bases, and 12 bases stayed unmatched. In DNA form, the CDR3 reads TGTGCCGATGGGCAGGGGGCAGTAACTGAGCAGTTCTTC. Translated: CADGQGAVTEQFF.

This clone was found once. The V gene is TRBV10-3, the J gene TRBJ2-1; a possible D gene is TRBD1 (5 bases). Germline V gene data show CDR1 as ENHRY and CDR2 as SYGVKD. V was clipped by 3 bases and J by 8 bases, with 8 bases between them. The CDR3 consists of 12 residues. CDR3 residues: CAISDRVDEQFF. CDR3 nucleotides: TGTGCCATCAGTGACAGGGTCGATGAGCAGTTCTTC.

The CDR3 protein is CASSTADTQYF. The CDR3 DNA reads TGTGCCAGTAGTACAGCAGATACGCAGTATTTT. The rearrangement joins TRBV19 to TRBJ2-3; D remains ambiguous. Trimming took off 4 bases at V and 4 bases at J, with 3 bases between the two ends. Germline CDR1 and CDR2: LNHDA and SQIVND (reference sequence). The CDR3 consists of 11 residues. The full variable domain, completed using reference TRBV19 and TRBJ2-3, is DGGITQSPKYLFRKEGQNVTLSCEQNLNHDAMYWYRQDPGQGLRLIYYSQIVNDFQKGDIAEGYSVSREKKESFPLTVTSAQKNPTAFYLCASSTADTQYFGPGTRLTVL.

The chain carries TRBV5-6 and TRBJ1-1, with D perhaps matching TRBD1 (5 bases). The germline V gene has CDR1 SGHDT and CDR2 YYEEEE. Trimming cost V 4 bases and J 4 bases, with 17 bases left between them. This CDR3 comprises 15 residues. The CDR3 sequence: CASSLTPQVFTEAFF. CDR3 nucleotide sequence: TGTGCCAGCAGCCTCACTCCACAGGTTTTCACTGAAGCTTTCTTT.

In DNA, the CDR3 is TGCAGCGGGAGACTGAGCACAGATACGCAGTATTTT. Translation: CSGRLSTDTQYF. The chain has TRBV29-1 and TRBJ2-3, with D unresolved. The V end lost 7 bases, the J end lost 0 bases, and 8 bases lay between the germline ends. Per germline, CDR1 SQVTM and CDR2 ANQGSEA. The CDR3 contains 12 residues.

The chain carries TRBV19 and TRBJ2-5; 11 bases map to TRBD2. Germline V gene sequence: CDR1 LNHDA, CDR2 SQIVND (reference sequence). The J segment lost 2 bases and the V segment lost 5 bases, leaving 4 bases of the junction unmatched. This CDR3 is 15 amino acids long. CDR3 region: CASSPLAGDQETQYF. As DNA, the CDR3 is TGTGCCAGTAGTCCACTAGCGGGGGATCAAGAGACCCAGTACTTC.

The rearrangement uses TRBV19 and TRBJ2-4; D possibly corresponds to TRBD2 (6 bases). The CDR3 is made up of 19 amino acids. Germline V gives CDR1 LNHDA, CDR2 SQIVND (reference sequence). V was shortened by 3 bases and J by 3 bases, with 24 bases between the two germline ends. CDR3 loop: CASSIRFVSGTLIKNIQYF. DNA of the CDR3: TGTGCCAGTAGTATCCGGTTCGTATCCGGGACTTTAATCAAAAACATTCAGTACTTC.

The chain recombines TRBV28 with TRBJ1-4; a weak D match, TRBD1 (6 bases). CDR1 and CDR2 (germline): MDHEN, SYDVKM. Trimming stripped 5 bases from V and 10 bases from J, with 11 bases between. This CDR3 spans 12 amino acids. CDR3 in amino acids: CASSTSGAKLFF. CDR3 sequence (DNA): TGTGCCAGCAGTACATCAGGGGCAAAACTGTTTTTT.

The V gene is TRBV19, the J gene TRBJ2-1; maybe TRBD1 (6 bases). Trimming took 0 bases from V and 2 from J, leaving 11 bases between them. This CDR3 is built from 16 residues. Germline CDR1 and CDR2: LNHDA and SQIVND (reference sequence). In DNA form, the CDR3 reads TGTGCCAGTAGTATAGATACACGGACAGCCTACAATGAGCAGTTCTTC. Translation gives CASSIDTRTAYNEQFF.

The chain couples TRBV10-3 to TRBJ1-1; 10 bases map to TRBD1. The germline CDR1 and CDR2 sequences are ENHRY and SYGVKD. The CDR3 extends over 14 amino acids. The trim removed 3 bases at V and 5 bases at J, leaving 3 bases unmatched. CDR3 DNA: TGTGCCATCAGTGACGGACAGGGGGGGACTGAAGCTTTCTTT. Its translation: CAISDGQGGTEAFF.

This rearrangement joins TRBV2 to TRBJ1-2; D possibly corresponds to TRBD1 (5 bases). Per germline, CDR1 SNHLY and CDR2 FYNNEI. The CDR3 length is 15 residues. The V end was cut by 3 bases, the J end by 5 bases, with 16 bases between. DNA of the CDR3: TGTGCCAGCAGTGACCCTGGAGACAGACAATATGGCTACACCTTC. It specifies CASSDPGDRQYGYTF.

CDR3 nucleotides: TGTGCCAGCAGCTCTAGCGGGGGACACAATGAGCAGTTCTTC. Translated, it gives CASSSSGGHNEQFF. The chain employs TRBV7-9 and TRBJ2-1; TRBD2 aligns across 10 bases. The trim removed 4 bases at V and 5 bases at J, leaving 2 bases unmatched. The CDR3 length is 14 residues. The germline gives CDR1 SEHNR, CDR2 FQNEAQ (reference sequence).

The V gene is TRBV7-9, the J gene TRBJ1-5; TRBD1 is a possible D gene (6 bases). CDR3 length equals 13 residues. Trimming left V 3 bases short and J 4 bases short, with 7 bases between. Germline loops: CDR1 SEHNR, CDR2 FQNEAQ (reference sequence). CDR3 in amino acids: CASSFGQNQPQHF. CDR3 nucleotides: TGTGCCAGCAGCTTTGGACAGAATCAGCCCCAGCATTTT.